This TCR beta chain was documented in a study of OX40 agonist ivuxolimab in advanced cancers. As for the study in general: Three patients had partial responses: one hepatocellular carcinoma, two cutaneous melanoma.

Clones were sequenced by immunoSEQ multiplex PCR, and TCRdb holds only the in-frame ones, with some missing. The sample holds some 78,000 clones, 88% seen once. Per germline, CDR1 MNHNY and CDR2 SVGAGI (reference sequence). V was clipped by 6 bases and J by 9 bases; unmatched bases: 4. The CDR3 has 12 residues. This clonotype was obtained from an adult with an advanced solid tumor such as melanoma, head and neck, liver or kidney cancer. This specimen consisted of CD4+ or CD8+ T cells sorted from blood, obtained in a trial of the OX40 agonist ivuxolimab. The V and J genes are TRBV6-6 and TRBJ1-2; 10 positions agree with TRBD1. In DNA, the CDR3 is TGTGCCAGCAGGGGACAGGGGAGGAGCTACACCTTC. Protein sequence: CASRGQGRSYTF.